This is a list of T cell receptor beta chains from one sample in a study of blood T cells in healthy people across ages. TCRdb re-called the 5' RACE reads with MiXCR, one entry per CDR3 protein. The sample carries 550,000 to 750,000 distinct CDR3 sequences, around 21% recorded once. The material sequenced was blood. Source of these receptors: a man in his 70s in good health. Each CDR3 is given with its conserved first and last residue.

v_call cdr3_aa
TRBV10-2 CASMRTDLETQYF
TRBV20-1 CSAKREGSLVQYF
TRBV7-2 CASSLGPLNEQYF
TRBV27 CASSPPGLAGDWNEQFF
TRBV6-2/TRBV6-3 CASSQPSGRWDEQYF
TRBV6-5 CASSYNTGTGETQYF
TRBV5-1 CASSLGLADAYNEQFF
TRBV7-9 CASRLFLGATDTQYF
TRBV28 CASSSTGTGEYEQYF
TRBV20-1 CSARDSAGLNEQYF
TRBV7-2 CASSFTGTSGYTDTQYF
TRBV20-1 CSAMEQTYNEQFF
TRBV5-1 CASSLDLSGNKGETLYF
TRBV10-3 CAISESYNVGYSYNEQFF
TRBV10-3 CAIKMNGALYGYTF
TRBV10-3 CAISESRGGGSGANVLTF
TRBV6-5 CASSYGYSPLLLREQYF
TRBV7-2 CASSWDIPETQYF
TRBV20-1 CSARVLRNNEQFF
TRBV27 CASSSRDRPLPTEAFF
TRBV7-3 CASSLSGSRSYNEQFF
TRBV7-3 CASSQGWREQEAQYF
TRBV5-1 CASSMGDETQYF
TRBV5-1 CASSLDFQGTKTQYF
TRBV7-9 CASSLGASGLNYGYTF
TRBV29-1 CSVEGVRRFSGRGYNEQFF
TRBV6-1 CASRGRKNEKLFF
TRBV5-1 CASSLDRGPYNEQFF
TRBV19 CASSIEGQTTNEQFF
TRBV7-2 CASSLGTGANVLTF
TRBV7-6 CASSLQVTGELFF
TRBV7-9 CASSLSLGANEQFF
TRBV5-6 CASSLSGEQTQYF
TRBV12-5 CASGSGGTSGGQETQYF
TRBV29-1 CSVAGLGPKIDTQYF
TRBV2 CASRQRREEKLFF
TRBV2 CASSEASGVADTQYF
TRBV20-1 CSAGGGKSYEQYF
TRBV29-1 CSVWDGTGLEVYGYTF
TRBV7-2 CASSPKYFGGETGELFF
TRBV12-3/TRBV12-4 CASSLMSADTQYF
TRBV20-1 CSARVGRETDTQYF
TRBV5-5 CASSLDRGSVYGYTF
TRBV12-3/TRBV12-4 CASRYKGQPQHF
TRBV20-1 CSARDLGSKETQYF
TRBV20-1 CSARDLALRGNEQFF
TRBV5-1 CASSPQQKPNTEAFF
TRBV5-5 CASSLEAGGDEKLFF
TRBV28 CASSERDYSYEQYF
TRBV7-8 CASSLEARGNTEAFF